This TCR beta chain was profiled in a study of monozygotic twins with inflammatory bowel disease. CDR3 length equals 15 residues. From germline, CDR1 is SGHRS and CDR2 YFSETQ. Of note for this clonotype: Its matching antigen is unknown.

With the 5' RACE reads reprocessed, TCRdb shows one record per CDR3 protein and no DNA. This sample's table reports around 230,000 distinct CDR3 sequences. Study-wide findings and caveats: A distinction between different T cell subtypes was not possible. Immunosuppressive treatment differences may have increased patient repertoire variability.

Specimen: blood. The J gene is TRBJ2-1, the V gene TRBV5-1. The origin of this receptor is a human donor with ulcerative colitis or Crohn's disease, or a healthy co-twin of an affected twin (not recorded which). CDR3: CASSLGLSLYNEQFF.